The next 29 T cell receptor beta chains were all read from a single sample in a study of post-analysis software for immune sequencing data. Study-wide points: Five or six TRBV segments, TRBV5-6, TRBV5-1 and TRBV20-1 among them, were found more frequent in patients than controls.

These TCRs' antigens remain unknown. TCR beta cDNA libraries had unique molecular identifiers. TCRdb ran MiXCR on the PCR reads and lists one entry per CDR3 protein. The table has around 440,000 distinct CDR3 sequences, nearly 45% seen once. Sequencing used blood. These receptors were collected from a girl between 10 and 17 years old with multiple sclerosis.

V usage is TRBV11-1 and J usage is TRBJ2-1; 9 bases agree with TRBD2. With 4 bases clipped from V and 8 bases from J, the junction kept 6 bases outside the gene matches. This CDR3 contains 14 residues. Per the germline V gene, CDR1 is SGHAT and CDR2 is FQDESV (reference sequence). DNA of the CDR3: TGTGCCAGCAGCTCCTCTAGCGGGAAGGATGAGCAGTTCTTC. Its translation: CASSSSSGKDEQFF.

V and J are TRBV20-1 and TRBJ2-1; 10 nucleotides match TRBD2. Germline V CDR1 and CDR2: DFQATT, SNEGSKA (reference sequence). Losses at the gene ends were 4 bases for V and 9 bases for J; bases not matched to a gene: 9. The length of the CDR3 is 14 residues. CDR3 sequence (DNA): TGCAGTGCTAATCGCGGGACTAGCGCGACTGAGCAGTTCTTC. The encoded protein is CSANRGTSATEQFF.

A few counts support this clonotype. V gene TRBV6-2 or TRBV6-3 combines with J gene TRBJ2-1; D unresolved. Germline V gene sequence: CDR1 MNHEY, CDR2 SVGEGT. This CDR3 spans 14 amino acids. V lost 2 bases and J 4 bases, leaving 9 bases between the germline ends. CDR3 sequence: CASSYPGLYNEQFF. CDR3 nucleotides: TGTGCCAGCAGTTACCCGGGCCTTTACAATGAGCAGTTCTTC.

The chain employs TRBV4-1 and TRBJ2-4; 11 positions match TRBD2. Matching the DNA end better, TRBJ2-7 makes the J call doubtful. This CDR3 has 15 residues. Germline V gene sequence: CDR1 MGHRA, CDR2 YSYEKL. The DNA for the CDR3 is TGCGCCAGCAGCCACGGGACTAGCGGAATCTACGAGCAGTACTTC. It is translated as CASSHGTSGIYEQYF.

This clonotype has more than one count but fewer than ten. The rearrangement uses TRBV7-2 and TRBJ1-5; weak D call: TRBD1 (6 bases). CDR3 length: 14 amino acids. V was cut by 5 bases and J by 2 bases, with 10 bases left in between. Germline V gene lookup returns CDR1 SGHTA and CDR2 FQGNSA. The chain's CDR3 is CASSTRTGNQPQHF. The CDR3 DNA reads TGTGCCAGCAGCACAAGGACAGGCAATCAGCCCCAGCATTTT.

The sample holds a few counts of this clonotype. The gene calls are TRBV29-1 and TRBJ2-1; D perhaps matches TRBD1 (6 bases). Trimming removed 6 bases from V and 8 bases from J, with 20 bases in between. This CDR3 region has 14 residues. Per the germline V gene, CDR1 is SQVTM and CDR2 is ANQGSEA. DNA for the CDR3: TGCAGCGTCTTATATTCGGCAGGGGCCCATGAGCAGTTCTTC. Its translation is CSVLYSAGAHEQFF.

This rearrangement joins TRBV10-2 to TRBJ2-5; no definite D call. Near its end, the DNA agrees better with TRBJ2-7, so the J call may be wrong. This CDR3 comprises 15 residues. Germline V gives CDR1 WSHSY, CDR2 SAAADI. The CDR3 sequence: CASSGVEVGGNEQYF. DNA for the CDR3: TGCGCCAGCAGTGGAGTTGAGGTAGGCGGAAACGAGCAGTACTTC.

This chain links TRBV20-1 with TRBJ2-1, with 7 bases matching TRBD1. The CDR3 has 11 residues. With 6 bases clipped from V and 7 bases from J, the junction kept 3 bases outside the gene matches. Germline values: CDR1 DFQATT, CDR2 SNEGSKA (reference sequence). This CDR3 reads CSARGQNEQFF. In DNA, the CDR3 is TGCAGTGCGAGGGGGCAAAATGAGCAGTTCTTC.

This clonotype was counted only a few times. The chain is built from TRBV7-2 and TRBJ2-7; D unclear. Trimming stripped 4 bases from V and 3 bases from J, with 13 bases between. CDR3 length equals 14 residues. Germline lookup yields CDR1 SGHTA and CDR2 FQGNSA. The CDR3 is CASSSRTADYEQYF. The CDR3 coding sequence is TGTGCCAGCAGCTCCAGGACCGCTGACTACGAGCAGTACTTC.

The V gene is TRBV5-1, the J gene TRBJ2-1, with D possibly TRBD2 on 6 matching bases. The germline V gene has CDR1 SGHRS and CDR2 YFSETQ. Trimming took 2 bases from V and 3 from J, leaving 12 bases between them. The CDR3 extends over 15 amino acids. This CDR3 reads CASSLPGLSYNEQFF. The CDR3 DNA follows: TGCGCCAGCAGCTTACCGGGACTCAGCTACAATGAGCAGTTCTTC. The variable domain in full, completed from reference TRBV5-1 and TRBJ2-1, reads KAGVTQTPRYLIKTRGQQVTLSCSPISGHRSVSWYQQTPGQGLQFLFEYFSETQRNKGNFPGRFSGRQFSNSRSEMNVSTLELGDSALYLCASSLPGLSYNEQFFGPGTRLTVL.

The genes are TRBV20-1 and TRBJ2-7, with D possibly matching TRBD1 (6 bases). V was trimmed by 4 bases and J by 3 bases, leaving 10 bases between them. CDR1 is DFQATT, CDR2 SNEGSKA, per germline (reference sequence). The CDR3 covers 12 residues. Here the CDR3 reads CSAKAGDYEQYF. The CDR3 coding sequence is TGCAGTGCTAAGGCAGGGGACTACGAGCAGTACTTC.

This clonotype was observed a handful of times. The J gene is TRBJ2-7, the V gene TRBV7-8; 9 bases align to TRBD1. CDR3 length equals 17 residues. The V and J ends lost 3 bases and 4 bases, in that order; junction bases with no gene match: 13. Germline assignment: CDR1 SGHVS and CDR2 FQNEAQ. The CDR3 protein is CASSFVTEGTGSYEQYF. The CDR3 DNA sequence: TGTGCCAGCAGCTTTGTGACGGAGGGGACAGGGTCATACGAGCAGTACTTC.

This clonotype has just a few counts. This chain joins TRBV10-3 and TRBJ2-1, with TRBD2 matching over 7 bases. The ends lost 0 bases at V and 5 bases at J; junction bases unmatched: 16. This CDR3 is built from 19 residues. The germline gives CDR1 ENHRY, CDR2 SYGVKD. Written as DNA, the CDR3 is TGTGCCATCAGTGAGTCGGGGGGACTATTACTCCCCTTGGACAATGAGCAGTTCTTC. Its protein product is CAISESGGLLLPLDNEQFF.

There are a few counts of this clonotype. The chain links TRBV27 to TRBJ1-5; D is unresolved. V was pared by 1 base and J by 0 bases, with 13 bases between. Germline values: CDR1 MNHEY, CDR2 SMNVEV (reference sequence). The CDR3 has 17 amino acids. CDR3 nucleotides: TGTGCCAGCAGTTTATATTCAGCTTCCTATAGCAATCAGCCCCAGCATTTT. The encoded protein is CASSLYSASYSNQPQHF.

The V call is TRBV6-4, the J call TRBJ2-1; 7 nucleotides align to TRBD2. Germline CDR1 MRHNA, CDR2 SNTAGT. The J segment lost 1 base and the V segment lost 7 bases, leaving 7 bases of the junction unmatched. There are 15 residues in the CDR3. CDR3 DNA: TGTGCCAGCAATCGGGGGACTAATTCCTACAATGAGCAGTTCTTC. Encoded protein: CASNRGTNSYNEQFF.

V gene TRBV27 combines with J gene TRBJ2-4; 7 bases agree with TRBD2. Germline CDR1 reads MNHEY; CDR2 reads SMNVEV (reference sequence). The V and J ends lost 5 bases and 6 bases, in that order; junction bases with no gene match: 7. The CDR3 loop spans 14 amino acids. In nucleotides, the CDR3 is TGTGCCAGCAGTCCCAGCGGGACCAGAAACATTCAGTACTTC. It codes for CASSPSGTRNIQYF.

This clonotype appeared a few times. V is TRBV29-1 and J is TRBJ1-2; D ambiguous. Germline V gene data show CDR1 as SQVTM and CDR2 as ANQGSEA. Trimming left V 3 bases short and J 7 bases short, with 9 bases between. The CDR3 sequence is 11 residues long. CDR3 in amino acids: CSVEERAGYTF. The CDR3 DNA reads as TGCAGCGTTGAGGAACGTGCTGGCTACACCTTC.

The chain links TRBV27 to TRBJ2-3, with 8 bases lining up with TRBD2. Germline V gives CDR1 MNHEY, CDR2 SMNVEV (reference sequence). V was pared by 2 bases and J by 6 bases, with 7 bases of the junction left unmatched. The CDR3 loop spans 15 amino acids. CDR3 DNA sequence: TGTGCCAGCAGTTTACAGAGCGGGAGATGGGATACGCAGTATTTT. Protein product: CASSLQSGRWDTQYF.

This sequence joins TRBV12-3 or TRBV12-4 and TRBJ2-5, with D tentatively TRBD1 (6 bases). The germline V and J ends were trimmed by 4 bases and 2 bases, with 14 bases remaining between them. This CDR3 is 15 amino acids long. CDR3 sequence: CASSSLDRMQETQYF. As DNA, the CDR3 is TGTGCCAGCAGTTCCTTGGACAGAATGCAAGAGACCCAGTACTTC.

The genes are TRBV4-1 and TRBJ2-5, with TRBD1 matching over 7 bases. The length of the CDR3 is 16 residues. Germline CDR1 reads MGHRA; CDR2 reads YSYEKL. J lost 4 bases, V lost 4 bases, and 12 bases had no gene match. CDR3 coding DNA: TGCGCCAGCAGCCCCCGGGACAGAGGTGGGGCAGAGACCCAGTACTTC. It yields the protein CASSPRDRGGAETQYF.

This clonotype was counted a few times. This sequence joins TRBV7-8 and TRBJ2-4; tentative D call: TRBD2 (6 bases). The germline CDR1 and CDR2 sequences are SGHVS and FQNEAQ. There are 17 residues in the CDR3. Deletions cut 4 bases from V and 1 base from J, with 17 bases between. The CDR3 reads CASSSLGTGAAKNIQYF. CDR3 sequence (DNA): TGTGCCAGCAGCTCTCTGGGGACGGGAGCGGCCAAAAACATTCAGTACTTC.

This chain links TRBV20-1 with TRBJ2-3; 11 bases fit TRBD2. The junction had 3 bases not matched to a gene; V was cut back by 3 bases and J by 4 bases. Germline-derived CDR1 and CDR2 are DFQATT and SNEGSKA (reference sequence). The CDR3 contains 14 residues. The CDR3 sequence is CSARTSGNADTQYF. The CDR3 DNA reads TGCAGTGCTAGGACTAGCGGGAACGCAGATACGCAGTATTTT.

This clonotype was counted a few times. Its ends do not fully match the called genes, so a read error is possible. CDR3 sequence: CSAERPDGLEQYF. CDR3 nucleotides: TGCAGCGCTGAAAGGCCAGATGGACTGGAGCAGTACTTC. This chain connects TRBV29-1 to TRBJ2-5, with D perhaps TRBD2 (5 bases). Germline V gene data show CDR1 as SQVTM and CDR2 as ANQGSEA. The CDR3 extends over 13 amino acids.

V and J are TRBV28 and TRBJ2-4; 7 bases map to TRBD1. Unmatched junction bases numbered 7, after V lost 5 bases and J lost 3 bases. In germline, CDR1 is MDHEN, CDR2 SYDVKM. The CDR3 is 15 amino acids. The CDR3, as DNA: TGTGCCAGCAGTCCCCGACAGGGTTTCAAAAACATTCAGTACTTC. It encodes CASSPRQGFKNIQYF.

The chain is built from TRBV28 and TRBJ2-1; TRBD2 matches at 7 bases. The CDR3 is 12 amino acids. The germline V gene has CDR1 MDHEN and CDR2 SYDVKM. The trim removed 11 bases at V and 5 bases at J, leaving 6 bases unmatched. CDR3 in DNA: TGTGCCGGCCCTGGGACTAACAATGAGCAGTTCTTC. Amino acid sequence: CAGPGTNNEQFF. The whole variable domain, filled in from reference TRBV28 and TRBJ2-1, reads DVKVTQSSRYLVKRTGEKVFLECVQDMDHENMFWYRQDPGLGLRLIYFSYDVKMKEKGDIPEGYSVSREKKERFSLILESASTNQTSMYLCAGPGTNNEQFFGPGTRLTVL.

This chain connects TRBV14 to TRBJ1-1; maybe TRBD1 (5 bases). The ends were cut back, 2 bases at V and 7 bases at J, with 8 bases in the middle. The CDR3 spans 12 residues. Germline CDR1 is SGHDN and CDR2 is FVKESK. The CDR3 spells CASSQQGFEAFF. The CDR3 nucleotides are TGTGCCAGCAGCCAACAGGGATTTGAAGCTTTCTTT.

CDR3 nucleotide sequence: TGTGCCAGCAGCCAAGGCCCGCTCACTAACTATGGCTACACCTTC. This codes for CASSQGPLTNYGYTF. The chain employs TRBV9 and TRBJ1-2; the D is unclear. Deletions cut 4 bases from V and 0 bases from J, with 13 bases between. This CDR3 contains 15 residues. Germline V lookup: CDR1 SGDLS, CDR2 YYNGEE.

For this clonotype: At one of its ends the junction is not consistent with the germline gene, which may arise from a read error. V and J are TRBV7-9 and TRBJ2-7, with D possibly matching TRBD1 (5 bases). The CDR3 spans 13 residues. CDR1 SEHNR and CDR2 FQNEAQ come from the germline V gene (reference sequence). CDR3 region: CASSLPGPREQYF. Written as DNA, the CDR3 is TGCGCCAGCAGCTTACCAGGGCCAAGGGAGCAGTACTTC.

V and J are TRBV7-8 and TRBJ2-5; a possible D gene is TRBD2 (6 bases). This CDR3 comprises 15 residues. CDR1 is SGHVS, CDR2 FQNEAQ, per germline. Deletions cut 2 bases from V and 3 bases from J, with 13 bases between. This CDR3 reads CASSLIPTGEETQYF. The CDR3 DNA reads TGTGCCAGCAGCTTAATCCCCACGGGAGAAGAGACCCAGTACTTC.